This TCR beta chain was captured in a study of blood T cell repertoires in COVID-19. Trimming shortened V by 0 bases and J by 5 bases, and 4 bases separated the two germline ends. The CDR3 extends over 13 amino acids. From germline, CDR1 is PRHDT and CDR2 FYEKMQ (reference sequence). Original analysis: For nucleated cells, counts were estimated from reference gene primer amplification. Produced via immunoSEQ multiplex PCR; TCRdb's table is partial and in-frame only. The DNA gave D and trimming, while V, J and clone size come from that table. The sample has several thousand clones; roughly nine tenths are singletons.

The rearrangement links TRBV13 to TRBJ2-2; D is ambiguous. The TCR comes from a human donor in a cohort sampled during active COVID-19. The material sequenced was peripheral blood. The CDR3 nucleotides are TGTGCCAGCAGCTTAGGGAGAACCGGGGAGCTGTTTTTT. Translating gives CASSLGRTGELFF.